A selection of T cell receptor beta chains follows, all from one sample in a study of T cell responses to AZD1222 COVID-19 vaccine. Sequencing used immunoSEQ multiplex PCR; TCRdb keeps in-frame clones, though not all of them. The profile shows about 140,000 clones, almost 95% of them singletons. The source material was peripheral blood, sampled 28 days after the second AZD1222 dose. These receptor sequences come from an adult who received the AZD1222 COVID-19 vaccine. Each CDR3 is given with its conserved first and last residue. A D gene is named only where the DNA matches it firmly. A row's size may be missing; if present it is once, few, many or a size class.

clone_size,d_call,j_call,v_call,cdr3_aa,cdr3_nt
NA,TRBD2,TRBJ2-1,TRBV7-2,CASSLRASGAWGEQFF,TGTGCCAGCAGCTTAAGGGCTAGCGGGGCGTGGGGTGAGCAGTTCTTC
NA,TRBD1,TRBJ1-2,TRBV19,CASSIDLYRGLNYGYTF,TGTGCCAGTAGTATAGACCTATACAGGGGTTTAAACTATGGCTACACCTTC
NA,TRBD2,TRBJ2-7,TRBV7-2,CASSLLAGGYEQYF,TGTGCCAGCAGCTTACTAGCGGGGGGCTACGAGCAGTACTTC
NA,TRBD2,TRBJ2-1,TRBV6-5,CASKTGSSGSDEQFF,TGTGCCAGCAAAACAGGGAGTAGCGGGAGCGATGAGCAGTTCTTC
NA,NA,TRBJ1-5,TRBV28,CASSLVTIGNQPQHF,TGTGCCAGCAGTTTAGTTACCATAGGTAATCAGCCCCAGCATTTT
once,NA,TRBJ2-2,TRBV6-6,CASSYRQVNTGELFF,TGTGCCAGCAGTTACCGGCAAGTAAACACCGGGGAGCTGTTTTTT
NA,TRBD1,TRBJ2-7,TRBV5-6,CASSLPGGPYEQYF,TGTGCCAGCAGCTTGCCAGGGGGCCCCTACGAGCAGTACTTC
NA,NA,TRBJ2-2,TRBV24-1,CATSDYEGGELFF,TGTGCCACCAGTGATTACGAAGGCGGGGAGCTGTTTTTT
NA,TRBD1,TRBJ2-7,TRBV5-1,CASRPGTGDTYEQYF,TGCGCCAGCCGCCCCGGGACAGGGGATACCTACGAGCAGTACTTC
NA,TRBD2,TRBJ2-3,TRBV19,CASSIGTSLTDTQYF,TGTGCCAGTAGTATAGGGACTAGTCTCACAGATACGCAGTATTTT
once,NA,TRBJ1-4,TRBV30,CAWSPGLSEEKLFF,TGTGCCTGGAGTCCGGGCCTAAGCGAGGAAAAACTGTTTTTT